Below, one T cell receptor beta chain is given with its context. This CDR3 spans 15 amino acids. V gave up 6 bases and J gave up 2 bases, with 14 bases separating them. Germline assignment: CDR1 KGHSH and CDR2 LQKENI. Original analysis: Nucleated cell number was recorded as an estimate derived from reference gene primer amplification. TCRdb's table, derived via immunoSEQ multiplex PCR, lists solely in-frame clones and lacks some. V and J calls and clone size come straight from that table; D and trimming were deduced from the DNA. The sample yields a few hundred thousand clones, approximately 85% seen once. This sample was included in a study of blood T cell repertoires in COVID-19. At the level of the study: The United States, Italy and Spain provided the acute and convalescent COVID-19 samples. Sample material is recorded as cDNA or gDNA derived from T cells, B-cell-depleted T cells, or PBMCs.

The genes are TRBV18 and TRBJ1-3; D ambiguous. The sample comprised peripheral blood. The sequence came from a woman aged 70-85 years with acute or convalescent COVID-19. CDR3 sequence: CASSPVAPAGNTIYF. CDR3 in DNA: TGTGCCAGCTCGCCCGTAGCTCCGGCTGGAAACACCATATATTTT.